The entry that follows covers one TCR beta chain sequence. Its antigen remains unidentified. CDR3 length: 14 amino acids. Germline V gene lookup returns CDR1 WSHSY and CDR2 SAAADI. This specimen belongs to a study of CXCR3-negative and CXCR3-positive naive CD8 T cells. Points from the study as a whole: CXCR3-expressing naive cells carried TRB CDR3s more hydrophobic than those of CXCR3-negative naive cells. Naive CXCR3-positive and CXCR3-negative cells shared TRBV-TRBJ usage; memory cells diverged.

Carrying UMI labels, the TRB cDNA libraries were prepared through 5' RACE. With the 5' RACE reads reprocessed, TCRdb shows one record per CDR3 protein and no DNA. Its clone listing holds 2,500 to 3,000 distinct CDR3 sequences. The sequenced sample was naive CXCR3+ CD8+ T cells from blood. Subset here: CD45RO-CCR7+CD27+CD95- naive CD8+ T cells expressing CXCR3 (TNR3+). J is TRBJ2-6 and V is TRBV10-2. This clonotype was sampled from a human donor in good health. Some clones in this sample may be carry-over from other donors' samples. Here the CDR3 reads CARSSVSGANVLTF.